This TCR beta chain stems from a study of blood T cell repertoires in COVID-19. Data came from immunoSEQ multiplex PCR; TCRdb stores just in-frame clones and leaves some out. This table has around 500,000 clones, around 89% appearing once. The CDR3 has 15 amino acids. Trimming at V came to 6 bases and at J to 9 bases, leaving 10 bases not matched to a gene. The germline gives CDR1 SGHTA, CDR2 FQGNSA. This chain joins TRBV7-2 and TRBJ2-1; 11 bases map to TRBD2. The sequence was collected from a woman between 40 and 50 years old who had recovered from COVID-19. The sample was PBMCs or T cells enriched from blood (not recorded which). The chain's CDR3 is CASSPISGRGSEQFF. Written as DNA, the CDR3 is TGTGCCAGCAGTCCCATTAGCGGGAGGGGGAGTGAGCAGTTCTTC.